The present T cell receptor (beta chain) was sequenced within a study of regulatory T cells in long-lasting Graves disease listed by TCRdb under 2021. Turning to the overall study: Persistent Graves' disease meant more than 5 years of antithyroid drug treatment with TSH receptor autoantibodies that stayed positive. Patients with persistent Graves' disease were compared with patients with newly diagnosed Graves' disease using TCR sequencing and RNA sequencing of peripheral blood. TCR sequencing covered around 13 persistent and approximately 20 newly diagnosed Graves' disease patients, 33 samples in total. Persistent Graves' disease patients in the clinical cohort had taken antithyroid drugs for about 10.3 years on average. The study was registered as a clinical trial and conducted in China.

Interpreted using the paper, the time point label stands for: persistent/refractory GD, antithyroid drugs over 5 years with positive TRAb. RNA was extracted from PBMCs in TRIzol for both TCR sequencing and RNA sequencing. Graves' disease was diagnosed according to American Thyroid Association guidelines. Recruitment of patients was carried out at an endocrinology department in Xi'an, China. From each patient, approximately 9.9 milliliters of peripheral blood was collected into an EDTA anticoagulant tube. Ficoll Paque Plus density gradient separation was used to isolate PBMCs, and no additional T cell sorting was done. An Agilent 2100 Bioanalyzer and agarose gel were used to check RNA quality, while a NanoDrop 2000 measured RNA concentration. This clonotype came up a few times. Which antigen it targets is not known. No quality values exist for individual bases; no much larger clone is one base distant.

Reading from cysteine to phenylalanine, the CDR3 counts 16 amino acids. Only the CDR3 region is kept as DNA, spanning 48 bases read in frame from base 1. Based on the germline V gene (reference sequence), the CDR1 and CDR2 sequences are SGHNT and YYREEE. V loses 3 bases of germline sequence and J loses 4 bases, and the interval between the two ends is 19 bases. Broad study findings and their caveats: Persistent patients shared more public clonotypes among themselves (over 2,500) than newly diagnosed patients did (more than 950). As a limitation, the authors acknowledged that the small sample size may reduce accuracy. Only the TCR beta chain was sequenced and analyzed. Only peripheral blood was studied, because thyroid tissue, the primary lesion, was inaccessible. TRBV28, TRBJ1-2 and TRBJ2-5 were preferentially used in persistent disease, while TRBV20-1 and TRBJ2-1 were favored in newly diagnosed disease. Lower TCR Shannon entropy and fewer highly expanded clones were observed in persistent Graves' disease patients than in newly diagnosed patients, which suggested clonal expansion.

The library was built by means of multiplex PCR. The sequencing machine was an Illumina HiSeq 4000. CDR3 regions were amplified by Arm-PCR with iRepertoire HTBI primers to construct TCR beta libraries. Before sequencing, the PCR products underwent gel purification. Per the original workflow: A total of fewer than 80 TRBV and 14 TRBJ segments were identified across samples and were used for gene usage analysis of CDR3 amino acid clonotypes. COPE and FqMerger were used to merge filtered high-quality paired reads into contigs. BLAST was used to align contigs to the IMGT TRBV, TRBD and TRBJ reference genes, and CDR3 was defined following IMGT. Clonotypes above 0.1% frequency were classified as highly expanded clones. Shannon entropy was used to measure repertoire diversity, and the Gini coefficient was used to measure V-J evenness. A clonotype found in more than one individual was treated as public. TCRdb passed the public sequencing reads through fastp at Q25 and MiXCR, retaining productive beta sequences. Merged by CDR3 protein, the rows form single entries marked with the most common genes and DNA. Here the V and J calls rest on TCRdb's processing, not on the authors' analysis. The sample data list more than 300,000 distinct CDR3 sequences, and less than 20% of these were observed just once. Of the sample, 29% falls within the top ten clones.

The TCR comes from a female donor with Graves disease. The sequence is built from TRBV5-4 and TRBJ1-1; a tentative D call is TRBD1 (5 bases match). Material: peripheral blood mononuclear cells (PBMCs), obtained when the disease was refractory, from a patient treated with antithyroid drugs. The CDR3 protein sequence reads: CASSSGTYKGTTEAFF. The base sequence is TGTGCCAGCAGCTCCGGGACCTATAAGGGAACCACTGAAGCTTTCTTT.